The 5 T cell receptor beta chains below come from one sample, sequenced in a study of prognosis after radiotherapy for stage I lung cancer. From genomic DNA, two-round multiplex PCR was used to amplify TCR beta CDR3. Round one of PCR was performed, and it used primers specific to each TRBV and TRBJ gene. TCRdb reprocessed the multiplex PCR reads with MiXCR, giving one entry per CDR3 protein. The sample gives about 22,000 distinct CDR3 sequences, 43% of which show up once; about 35% is in the top ten. The sequenced sample was PBMCs, obtained before or after stereotactic body radiation therapy (not recorded which). The receptors shown here come from a donor aged 50 or older with non-small cell lung cancer.

The genes are TRBV11-3 and TRBJ1-3, with D maybe TRBD1 (5 bases). The CDR3 loop spans 15 amino acids. In germline, CDR1 is SGHNT, CDR2 YENEEA. V was shortened by 4 bases and J by 3 bases, with 13 bases between the two germline ends. The CDR3 DNA sequence: TGTGCCAGCAGCTCTACTCGGGACGGTGGAAACACCATATATTTT. Translated, it gives CASSSTRDGGNTIYF.

The V and J genes are TRBV5-4 and TRBJ1-3; perhaps TRBD1 as D (5 bases). The V gene lost 3 bases and the J gene lost 2 bases, with 12 bases spanning the gap. The germline CDR1 and CDR2 sequences are SGHNT and YYREEE (reference sequence). CDR3 size: 15 residues. CDR3 residues: CASSSPLGAGNTIYF. The CDR3, as DNA: TGTGCCAGCAGCTCCCCCCTGGGGGCTGGAAACACCATATATTTT.

Of note for this clonotype: A junction end diverges from the germline sequence, so it may reflect a read error. V usage is TRBV7-2 and J usage is TRBJ1-2; D not certain. This CDR3 contains 15 residues. Germline V gives CDR1 SGHTA, CDR2 FQGNSA. The CDR3 DNA is TGTGCCAGCAGCGATTGGGGAGGGTGGGGATATGGCTGCACCTTC. Translation gives CASSDWGGWGYGCTF. Full variable domain (rest looked up from reference TRBV7-2 and TRBJ1-2): GAGVSQSPSNKVTEKGKDVELRCDPISGHTALYWYRQSLGQGLEFLIYFQGNSAPDKSGLPSDRFSAERTGGSVSTLTIQRTQQEDSAVYLCASSDWGGWGYGCTFGSGTRLTVV.

This clonotype was recorded at least ten times. This rearrangement joins TRBV6-5 to TRBJ1-2, with a tentative D call TRBD1 (6 bases). The CDR3 runs 17 residues. V lost 4 bases, J lost 1 base, and 19 bases lay in between. Per the germline V gene, CDR1 is MNHEY and CDR2 is SVGAGI. CDR3 region: CASSSHLYRDNNYGYTF. In nucleotides, the CDR3 is TGTGCCAGCAGTTCTCACTTATACCGGGACAATAACTATGGCTACACCTTC.

This rearrangement joins TRBV3-1 to TRBJ2-5; 9 bases are a match to TRBD1. J gave up 9 bases and V 4 bases, and 15 bases lay outside the gene matches. CDR1 and CDR2 from the germline V gene are LGHDT and YNNKEL (reference sequence). The CDR3 runs 16 residues. CDR3: CASSPRTGVAGEAQYF. The CDR3 DNA follows: TGTGCCAGCAGCCCCCGGACAGGGGTCGCCGGGGAGGCCCAGTACTTC.